This T cell receptor beta chain emerged from a study of T cells after yellow fever vaccination. For the study at large: Preparation used SMART-Seq v4 Ultra Low Input for the low-cell-number fractions.

They built TCR cDNA with 5'RACE template switching, a step that put in a universal primer site and UMIs. TCRdb re-derived calls from the 5' RACE reads in MiXCR, one entry per CDR3 protein. Among 300,000 to 400,000 distinct CDR3 sequences listed, 3% to 4.5% were seen once. The sample holds many counts of this clonotype. Its antigen remains unidentified. General study points: FACS-sorted repertoires might harbor abundant contaminating clonotypes from the bulk population. Among primary-vaccination clones, most reappeared after the booster, at around 97% for CD4 and 85% to 90% for CD8.

The material was PBMCs, obtained 5 days after the yellow fever booster vaccination. This TCR came from a young man who received the YFV17D yellow fever vaccine.

CDR3 nucleotide sequence: TGTGCCAGCAGCCTCACTCGGGGAAATGAGCAGTTCTTC. This translates into CASSLTRGNEQFF. The chain uses TRBV7-3 and TRBJ2-1; a weak D match, TRBD2 (5 bases). With 5 bases removed from V and 7 bases from J, the gap between germline ends came to 12 bases. This CDR3 is 13 amino acids long. Germline values: CDR1 SGHTA, CDR2 FQGTGA.